The 28 T cell receptor beta chains below all came from one sample that was sequenced in a study of blood T cell repertoires in COVID-19. The data were produced by immunoSEQ multiplex PCR, yet TCRdb's version contains in-frame clones alone and is incomplete. This table has about 80,000 clones, roughly 80% appearing once. Sequencing used peripheral blood. The origin of the receptors is a woman in her 70s with acute or convalescent COVID-19.

This rearrangement joins TRBV28 to TRBJ1-4; no definite D call. This CDR3 has 14 amino acids. Trimming left V 2 bases short and J 1 base short, with 5 bases between. The germline V gene encodes CDR1 MDHEN and CDR2 SYDVKM. The CDR3 nucleotides read TGTGCCAGCAGTTTACTGAGAACTAATGAAAAACTGTTTTTT. Translated, it gives CASSLLRTNEKLFF. The full variable domain, completed using reference TRBV28 and TRBJ1-4, is DVKVTQSSRYLVKRTGEKVFLECVQDMDHENMFWYRQDPGLGLRLIYFSYDVKMKEKGDIPEGYSVSREKKERFSLILESASTNQTSMYLCASSLLRTNEKLFFGSGTQLSVL.

The chain joins TRBV27 to TRBJ2-2; D ambiguous. Germline V gene data show CDR1 as MNHEY and CDR2 as SMNVEV (reference sequence). Between the trimmed V and J ends, which lost 0 bases and 4 bases, there was a span of 6 bases. This CDR3 is 14 amino acids long. CDR3 sequence: CASSLSDFTGELFF. The CDR3 nucleotides are TGTGCCAGCAGTTTATCAGACTTCACCGGGGAGCTGTTTTTT.

The chain has TRBV5-1 and TRBJ2-5, with 8 bases fitting TRBD1. The CDR3 has 16 residues. Trimming at V came to 0 bases and at J to 9 bases, leaving 13 bases not matched to a gene. Per the germline V gene, CDR1 is SGHRS and CDR2 is YFSETQ. This CDR3 reads CASSLVSGQGHGAQYF. CDR3 DNA sequence: TGCGCCAGCAGCTTGGTATCAGGACAGGGCCATGGGGCCCAGTACTTC. Based on the CDR3 plus reference TRBV5-1 and TRBJ2-5, the full variable domain is KAGVTQTPRYLIKTRGQQVTLSCSPISGHRSVSWYQQTPGQGLQFLFEYFSETQRNKGNFPGRFSGRQFSNSRSEMNVSTLELGDSALYLCASSLVSGQGHGAQYFGPGTRLLVL.

The chain has TRBV28 and TRBJ1-6; 8 positions agree with TRBD1. Germline CDR1 MDHEN, CDR2 SYDVKM. The CDR3 loop spans 15 amino acids. The trim removed 6 bases at V and 4 bases at J, leaving 5 bases unmatched. CDR3 residues: CASSLQGGYNSPLHF. For the CDR3, the DNA is TGTGCCAGCAGCTTACAGGGGGGATATAATTCACCCCTCCACTTT.

The V gene is TRBV12-3 or TRBV12-4, the J gene TRBJ1-2, with a tentative D call TRBD1 (6 bases). V lost 6 bases, J lost 7 bases, and 12 bases lay in between. The CDR3 is 12 amino acids. The CDR3 reads CASSPRDTGYTF. As DNA, the CDR3 is TGTGCCAGCAGCCCCCGGGACACTGGCTACACCTTC.

The chain has TRBV5-1 and TRBJ2-5; D might be TRBD1 (6 bases). V lost 3 bases and J lost 5, with 17 bases in between. There are 15 residues in the CDR3. The germline V gene has CDR1 SGHRS and CDR2 YFSETQ. The DNA for the CDR3 is TGCGCCAGCAGCTCCCCCTCAGGGGCTGGCGAGACCCAGTACTTC. Translated, it gives CASSSPSGAGETQYF.

This chain links TRBV15 with TRBJ2-7, with TRBD2 identical over 12 bases. CDR3 length: 15 amino acids. The junction had 6 bases not matched to a gene; V was cut back by 5 bases and J by 4 bases. CDR1 is LNHNV and CDR2 is YYDKDF in the germline V gene (reference sequence). The CDR3 here is CATSDTGTSGYEQYF. The CDR3, as DNA: TGTGCCACCAGCGATACCGGGACTAGCGGGTACGAGCAGTACTTC.

CDR3 sequence (DNA): TGTGCCAGCAGTCTAGCGGGAGGCGGGGGCAATGAGCAGTTCTTC. It is translated as CASSLAGGGGNEQFF. This chain connects TRBV3-1 (or the pseudogene TRBV3-2) to TRBJ2-1, with 11 bases identical to TRBD2. Unmatched junction bases numbered 7, after V lost 6 bases and J lost 6 bases. Germline V lookup: CDR1 LGHDT, CDR2 YNNKEL (reference sequence). The CDR3 has 15 amino acids.

The table lists this clone with a few counts. The V gene is TRBV5-1, the J gene TRBJ1-4; a possible D gene is TRBD1 (6 bases). CDR3 size: 15 residues. Germline loops: CDR1 SGHRS, CDR2 YFSETQ. Trimming stripped 3 bases from V and 7 bases from J, with 16 bases between. CDR3 residues: CASSSTGKFGEKLFF. The CDR3 DNA follows: TGCGCCAGCAGCTCTACAGGGAAGTTTGGTGAAAAACTGTTTTTT.

The rearrangement links TRBV5-4 to TRBJ2-3; TRBD2 matches at 11 bases. V lost 5 bases and J lost 6; bases outside the gene matches: 8. Per the germline V gene, CDR1 is SGHNT and CDR2 is YYREEE (reference sequence). This CDR3 region has 15 residues. CDR3 in amino acids: CASRLLAGEEDTQYF. CDR3 DNA: TGTGCCAGCAGGTTACTAGCGGGAGAGGAGGATACGCAGTATTTT.

V usage is TRBV7-3 and J usage is TRBJ2-3; TRBD1 matches 8 bases. V trimming: 5 bases; J trimming: 7 bases; junction bases outside the gene matches: 11. The CDR3 sequence is 15 residues long. Germline V CDR1 and CDR2: SGHTA, FQGTGA. CDR3 sequence: CASSLERTGSYTQYF. In DNA form, the CDR3 reads TGTGCCAGCAGCCTAGAGCGGACAGGGTCGTATACGCAGTATTTT.

This clone was observed a few times. The chain uses TRBV11-2 and TRBJ2-4; possible D gene TRBD1, 5 bases. The CDR3 is made up of 16 amino acids. V was clipped by 2 bases and J by 6 bases, with 17 bases between them. CDR1 and CDR2 from the germline V gene are SGHAT and FQNNGV. The CDR3 DNA is TGTGCCAGCAGCTTATCCTCAGGGAACTATGGAAACATTCAGTACTTC. Its protein product is CASSLSSGNYGNIQYF.

The J gene is TRBJ2-2, the V gene TRBV6-4, with 9 bases fitting TRBD2. The CDR3 runs to 16 residues. Germline V gene lookup returns CDR1 MRHNA and CDR2 SNTAGT. V shed 1 base, J shed 6 bases, and the junction held 6 bases outside the gene matches. DNA for the CDR3: TGTGCCAGCAGTGACTTTAGCGGGAGTACGGCCGGGGAGCTGTTTTTT. Its translation is CASSDFSGSTAGELFF.

This clone was detected only a few times. J is TRBJ1-4 and V is TRBV14, with D uncertain. The CDR3 has 12 amino acids. The germline CDR1 and CDR2 sequences are SGHDN and FVKESK. Trimming removed 1 base from V and 6 bases from J, with 3 bases in between. The CDR3 loop is CASSQADEKLFF. CDR3 nucleotide sequence: TGTGCCAGCAGCCAAGCCGATGAAAAACTGTTTTTT. The entire variable domain, with the rest obtained from reference TRBV14 and TRBJ1-4, is as follows: EAGVTQFPSHSVIEKGQTVTLRCDPISGHDNLYWYRRVMGKEIKFLLHFVKESKQDESGMPNNRFLAERTGGTYSTLKVQPAELEDSGVYFCASSQADEKLFFGSGTQLSVL.

The chain is built from TRBV19 and TRBJ2-5; D not certain. The V end was cut by 3 bases, the J end by 2 bases, with 7 bases between. The length of the CDR3 is 13 residues. Germline CDR1 is LNHDA and CDR2 is SQIVND (reference sequence). The CDR3 DNA reads as TGTGCCAGTAGTATGACACGGCAAGAGACCCAGTACTTC. It codes for CASSMTRQETQYF.

The chain couples TRBV6-2 or TRBV6-3 to TRBJ2-1, with 8 bases matching TRBD2. Germline values: CDR1 MNHEY, CDR2 SVGEGT. V lost 2 bases to trimming and J lost 4 bases; unmatched junction nucleotides: 10. There are 17 residues in the CDR3. The CDR3 reads CASSYTPGVAGYNEQFF. CDR3 nucleotide sequence: TGTGCCAGCAGTTACACACCCGGGGTAGCGGGGTACAATGAGCAGTTCTTC.

The chain uses TRBV6-1 and TRBJ1-5, with D hard to call. Trimming removed 2 bases from V and 15 bases from J, with 11 bases in between. This CDR3 is 11 amino acids long. Germline-derived CDR1 and CDR2 are MNHNS and SASEGT. The CDR3 loop is CASSELLLWHF. The DNA of the CDR3 is TGTGCCAGCAGTGAACTCCTCCTCTGGCATTTT.

V gene TRBV3-1 (or the pseudogene TRBV3-2) combines with J gene TRBJ2-3, with 7 positions matching TRBD2. V dropped 4 bases and J dropped 1; count of bases not matched to a gene: 11. CDR1 and CDR2 from the germline V gene are LGHDT and YNNKEL (reference sequence). There are 17 residues in the CDR3. Here the CDR3 reads CASSRDPFTSGTDTQYF. In DNA form, the CDR3 reads TGTGCCAGCAGCCGGGACCCCTTCACTAGCGGCACAGATACGCAGTATTTT.

The V gene is TRBV5-1, the J gene TRBJ1-1; TRBD1 agrees at 8 bases. Trimming at V came to 1 base and at J to 7 bases, leaving 6 bases not matched to a gene. Germline CDR1 reads SGHRS; CDR2 reads YFSETQ. This CDR3 contains 14 residues. In DNA, the CDR3 is TGCGCCAGCAGCTTGTACAGGGGGAGGAGTGAAGCTTTCTTT. This gives the protein CASSLYRGRSEAFF.

The chain is built from TRBV6-5 and TRBJ2-1; TRBD2 aligns across 7 bases. Looked up from germline, CDR1 is MNHEY and CDR2 is SVGAGI. The CDR3 spans 14 residues. With V trimmed by 6 bases and J by 2 bases, 4 bases remained unmatched. The CDR3 DNA follows: TGTGCCAGCAGATCTGGACTAGCCTACAATGAGCAGTTCTTC. It specifies CASRSGLAYNEQFF.

The chain has TRBV30 and TRBJ1-1, with a weak D call TRBD1 (5 bases). The CDR3 has 13 amino acids. The germline V gene has CDR1 GTSNPN and CDR2 SVGIG (reference sequence). The CDR3 DNA follows: TGTGCTCAGGCCCGACAGACGAACACTGAAGCTTTCTTT. Its translation: CAQARQTNTEAFF. Drawing the rest from reference TRBV30 and TRBJ1-1, the complete variable domain is SQTIHQWPATLVQPVGSPLSLECTVEGTSNPNLYWYRQAAGRGLQLLFYSVGIGQISSEVPQNLSASRPQDRQFILSSKKLLLSDSGFYLCAQARQTNTEAFFGQGTRLTVV.

The chain recombines TRBV4-1 with TRBJ1-1; no firm D call. The germline V gene has CDR1 MGHRA and CDR2 YSYEKL. Trimming removed 11 bases from V and 1 base from J, with 17 bases in between. There are 14 residues in the CDR3. The CDR3 nucleotides are TGCGCCCCCAGCCAACTCGACTGGAACACTGAAGCTTTCTTT. Protein product: CAPSQLDWNTEAFF.

The chain links TRBV7-2 to TRBJ1-1, with D perhaps TRBD1 (6 bases). CDR3 length: 14 residues. The V and J ends lost 5 bases and 4 bases respectively, with 14 bases between them. CDR1 and CDR2 (germline): SGHTA, FQGNSA. The CDR3 DNA follows: TGTGCCAGCAGCCCACAGGGAGGGGGCACTGAAGCTTTCTTT. This sequence encodes CASSPQGGGTEAFF.

The chain combines TRBV5-8 with TRBJ2-6, with D unresolved. The germline V gene has CDR1 SGHTS and CDR2 YDEGEE. The CDR3 runs 17 residues. V was trimmed by 9 bases and J by 0 bases, leaving 19 bases between them. CDR3 sequence reads: CATHTSKAFSGANVLTF. In DNA, the CDR3 is TGTGCCACCCATACTTCTAAAGCTTTCTCTGGGGCCAACGTCCTGACTTTC.

V gene TRBV5-1 combines with J gene TRBJ1-2, with D perhaps TRBD1 (5 bases). The CDR3 spans 15 residues. V was clipped by 2 bases and J by 2 bases, with 13 bases between them. The germline CDR1 and CDR2 sequences are SGHRS and YFSETQ. The CDR3 loop reads CASSLSTGQNYGYTF. CDR3 bases: TGCGCCAGCAGCTTATCCACAGGTCAAAACTATGGCTACACCTTC.

The rearrangement links TRBV15 to TRBJ2-1; the match to TRBD1 covers 7 bases. Germline CDR1 reads LNHNV; CDR2 reads YYDKDF (reference sequence). This CDR3 has 16 amino acids. V lost 1 base and J lost 6; bases outside the gene matches: 9. Here the CDR3 DNA reads TGTGCCACCAGCAGAGGAGGGACAGCGTTTGGCAATGAGCAGTTCTTC. This codes for CATSRGGTAFGNEQFF.

V and J are TRBV5-6 and TRBJ2-2, with D possibly TRBD2 on 5 matching bases. CDR1 is SGHDT and CDR2 is YYEEEE in the germline V gene. This CDR3 comprises 15 residues. The V end was cut by 4 bases, the J end by 4 bases, with 14 bases between. For the CDR3, the DNA is TGTGCCAGCAGCCGCTCCCTAGCAGGCACCGGGGAGCTGTTTTTT. As protein: CASSRSLAGTGELFF.

The V call is TRBV11-3, the J call TRBJ2-1, with D maybe TRBD2 (5 bases). Germline V CDR1 and CDR2: SGHNT, YENEEA. V was shortened by 5 bases and J by 6 bases, with 29 bases between the two germline ends. The length of the CDR3 is 19 residues. CDR3 residues: CASSTPSSGGRGRGNEQFF. As DNA, the CDR3 is TGTGCCAGCAGCACCCCTAGTTCTGGAGGCCGAGGACGTGGCAATGAGCAGTTCTTC.